This T cell receptor (beta chain) stems from a study of T-cell reconstitution after alpha-beta-depleted transplantation in children. Preparation of the TCRbeta library involved a method that used unique molecular identifiers. TCRdb independently ran MiXCR on the PCR reads; one entry per CDR3 protein. The sample yields 450,000 to 550,000 distinct CDR3 sequences, 9.5% to 12% seen once. In regard to this clonotype: Its antigen is as yet unknown.

Study-wide results and caveats: Certain patients had high TCRbeta diversity at day 60, and it came from recipient T cells and thymic progenitors that survived. It was newly produced T cells that mostly accounted for T-cell counts and diversity one year after transplant. As was reported, about two months after transplant, alpha-beta T cells came from several hundred expanded graft clones.

The TCR sequence derives from a female patient between 2 and 15 years old who had a stem cell transplant for aplastic anemia, so the T cells may come from the graft donor. The sample was PBMCs, mostly from graft donor cells, taken 180 days after TCRalphabeta/CD19-depleted stem cell transplant.

The CDR3, as DNA: TGTGCCATCAGTGATGGTCTAGCGGGAGACTACAATGAGCAGTTCTTC. Protein product: CAISDGLAGDYNEQFF. The chain has TRBV10-3 and TRBJ2-1, with 10 bases fitting TRBD2. This CDR3 is built from 16 residues. Germline V gives CDR1 ENHRY, CDR2 SYGVKD. J lost 3 bases, V lost 3 bases, and 5 bases had no gene match.